This T cell receptor beta chain came from a study of T cells in Graves' hyperthyroidism and ophthalmopathy. CDR1 and CDR2 from the germline V gene are SGHDT and YYEEEE. V was shortened by 5 bases and J by 4 bases, with 7 bases between the two germline ends. The CDR3 runs 13 residues. The TCR beta CDR3 regions underwent amplification using RNA transcripts as the source. TCR CDR3 regions were first amplified by RT-PCR with HTBI primers. One entry per CDR3 protein results from TCRdb running MiXCR on the multiplex PCR reads. This sample has a few hundred thousand distinct CDR3 sequences, with approximately 17% found just once.

This sequence originates from a young man with Graves' ophthalmopathy. The chain carries TRBV5-6 and TRBJ2-6; D is uncertain. Specimen: blood. CDR3 nucleotide sequence: TGTGCCAGCAGACAGACAGGGGCCAACGTCCTGACTTTC. It codes for CASRQTGANVLTF.